A single sample is the source of the 9 T cell receptor beta chains below, sequenced in a study of blood T cell repertoires in COVID-19. Assay used: immunoSEQ multiplex PCR; TCRdb lists only in-frame clones, some missing. The sample includes 210,000 or so clones, over 75% of them seen just once. Material: peripheral blood. The receptors come from a woman aged 40 to 55 with acute or convalescent COVID-19.

This chain uses TRBV10-1 with TRBJ2-1; D is ambiguous. V was clipped by 3 bases and J by 6 bases, with 9 bases between them. This CDR3 has 13 amino acids. Germline lookup yields CDR1 WNHNN and CDR2 SYGVQD (reference sequence). Here the CDR3 DNA reads TGCGCCAGCAGTGATCCGGTACGCAATGAGCAGTTCTTC. It translates to CASSDPVRNEQFF.

This clone was detected only a few times. This chain joins TRBV24-1 and TRBJ1-5; 7 bases fit TRBD1. The CDR3 is 15 residues long. The V gene end was trimmed by 6 bases and the J gene end by 6 bases; junction bases not matched to a gene: 10. Germline assignment: CDR1 KGHDR and CDR2 SFDVKD. The CDR3 sequence: CATSTTSGGTQPQHF. CDR3 coding DNA: TGTGCCACCAGTACGACCTCAGGGGGGACTCAGCCCCAGCATTTT.

The chain recombines TRBV5-1 with TRBJ1-4; maybe TRBD1 (5 bases). The CDR3 spans 15 residues. V lost 4 bases and J lost 7, with 17 bases in between. The germline gives CDR1 SGHRS, CDR2 YFSETQ. In DNA form, the CDR3 reads TGCGCCAGCAGCGGCCAGGGAGTGGAGGGTGAAAAACTGTTTTTT. Amino acid sequence: CASSGQGVEGEKLFF. The full variable domain, completed using reference TRBV5-1 and TRBJ1-4, is KAGVTQTPRYLIKTRGQQVTLSCSPISGHRSVSWYQQTPGQGLQFLFEYFSETQRNKGNFPGRFSGRQFSNSRSEMNVSTLELGDSALYLCASSGQGVEGEKLFFGSGTQLSVL.

This clone was detected only once. V usage is TRBV6-5 and J usage is TRBJ2-5, with no clear D. The CDR3 extends over 14 amino acids. CDR1 is MNHEY and CDR2 is SVGAGI in the germline V gene. Trimming stripped 6 bases from V and 4 bases from J, with 15 bases between. CDR3 bases: TGTGCCAGCAGAGCTCTACCTTCTGGAGAGACCCAGTACTTC. Translated, it gives CASRALPSGETQYF.

The chain recombines TRBV7-6 with TRBJ2-2; D is ambiguous. Per germline, CDR1 SGHVS and CDR2 FNYEAQ. Trimming shortened V by 5 bases and J by 4 bases, and 20 bases separated the two germline ends. The CDR3 is 17 residues long. The chain's CDR3 is CASSPQSRVTVTGELFF. The CDR3 DNA follows: TGTGCCAGCAGCCCTCAGTCCCGGGTGACGGTCACCGGGGAGCTGTTTTTT.

The chain recombines TRBV30 with TRBJ1-2; possibly TRBD1 for D (5 bases). Trimming took 4 bases from V and 1 from J, leaving 22 bases between them. The germline gives CDR1 GTSNPN, CDR2 SVGIG (reference sequence). This CDR3 region has 17 residues. The CDR3 DNA reads TGTGCCTGGACTGAACTGACCGCCCCAGGGTTTAACTATGGCTACACCTTC. Protein product: CAWTELTAPGFNYGYTF.

The genes are TRBV15 and TRBJ1-2; possible D gene TRBD1, 6 bases. Per germline, CDR1 LNHNV and CDR2 YYDKDF (reference sequence). Trimming removed 1 base from V and 5 bases from J, with 14 bases in between. The CDR3 loop spans 15 amino acids. The chain's CDR3 is CATSRGGGPSYGYTF. CDR3 in DNA: TGTGCCACCAGCAGAGGGGGGGGCCCGTCTTATGGCTACACCTTC.

The rearrangement uses TRBV5-3 and TRBJ2-5; 7 nucleotides align to TRBD1. TRBV5-3 is labeled an ORF, and its function is uncertain. With 3 bases clipped from V and 4 bases from J, the junction kept 6 bases outside the gene matches. This CDR3 is 14 amino acids long. CDR3 sequence reads: CARSSIQGIETQYF. The CDR3 bases are TGTGCCAGAAGCTCAATACAGGGGATAGAGACCCAGTACTTC.

The chain's CDR3 is CASSLNAGGSSYNSPLHF. In nucleotides, the CDR3 is TGTGCCAGCAGCCTAAATGCGGGGGGGAGCTCCTATAATTCACCCCTCCACTTT. V gene TRBV11-2 combines with J gene TRBJ1-6; D is possibly TRBD1 (5 bases). Germline CDR1 SGHAT, CDR2 FQNNGV. This CDR3 has 18 residues. Between the trimmed V and J ends, which lost 5 bases and 0 bases, there was a span of 17 bases.